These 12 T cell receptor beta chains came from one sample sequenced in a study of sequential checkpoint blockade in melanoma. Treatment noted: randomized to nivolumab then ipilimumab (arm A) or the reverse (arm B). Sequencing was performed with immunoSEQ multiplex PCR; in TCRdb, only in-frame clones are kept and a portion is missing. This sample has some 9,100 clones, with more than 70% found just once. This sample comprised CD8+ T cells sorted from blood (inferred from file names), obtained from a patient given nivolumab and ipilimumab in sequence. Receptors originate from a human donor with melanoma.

CDR3 sequence: CASSPGLAVNEQFF. The CDR3, as DNA: TGTGCCAGCAGTCCGGGACTAGCGGTAAATGAGCAGTTCTTC. The chain links TRBV27 to TRBJ2-1; 11 bases line up with TRBD2. Germline-derived CDR1 and CDR2 are MNHEY and SMNVEV (reference sequence). Trimming took 5 bases from V and 7 from J; bases not matched to a gene: 4. The CDR3 totals 14 residues.

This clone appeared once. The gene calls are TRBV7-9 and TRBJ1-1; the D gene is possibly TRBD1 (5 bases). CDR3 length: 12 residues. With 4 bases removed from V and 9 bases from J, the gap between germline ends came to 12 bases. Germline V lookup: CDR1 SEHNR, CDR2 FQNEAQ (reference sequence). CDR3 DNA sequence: TGTGCCAGCAGCTCCTCAGGGTACCAAGCTTTCTTT. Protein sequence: CASSSSGYQAFF.

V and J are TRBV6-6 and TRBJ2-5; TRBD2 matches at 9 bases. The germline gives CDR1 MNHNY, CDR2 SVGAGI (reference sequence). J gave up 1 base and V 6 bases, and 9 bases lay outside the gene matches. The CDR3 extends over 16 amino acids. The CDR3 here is CASSPSGLAAQETQYF. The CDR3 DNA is TGTGCCAGCAGCCCATCGGGACTAGCTGCCCAAGAGACCCAGTACTTC.

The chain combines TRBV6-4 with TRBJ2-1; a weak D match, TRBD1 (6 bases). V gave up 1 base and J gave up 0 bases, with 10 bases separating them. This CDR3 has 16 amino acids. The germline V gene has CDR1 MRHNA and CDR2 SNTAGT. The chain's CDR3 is CASSDFKGDSYNEQFF. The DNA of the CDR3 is TGTGCCAGCAGTGACTTTAAGGGGGACTCCTACAATGAGCAGTTCTTC.

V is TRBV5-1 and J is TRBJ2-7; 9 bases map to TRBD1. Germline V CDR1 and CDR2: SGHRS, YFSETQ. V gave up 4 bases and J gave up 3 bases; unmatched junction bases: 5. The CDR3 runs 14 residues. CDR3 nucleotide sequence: TGCGCCAGCAGCGCGGGACAGGGAAACTACGAGCAGTACTTC. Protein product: CASSAGQGNYEQYF.

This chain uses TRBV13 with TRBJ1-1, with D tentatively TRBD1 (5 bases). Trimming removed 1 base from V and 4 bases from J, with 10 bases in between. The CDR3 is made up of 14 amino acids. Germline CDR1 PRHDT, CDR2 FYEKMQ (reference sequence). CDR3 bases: TGTGCCAGCAGCTTAGAGAGGAGGGGCACTGAAGCTTTCTTT. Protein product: CASSLERRGTEAFF.

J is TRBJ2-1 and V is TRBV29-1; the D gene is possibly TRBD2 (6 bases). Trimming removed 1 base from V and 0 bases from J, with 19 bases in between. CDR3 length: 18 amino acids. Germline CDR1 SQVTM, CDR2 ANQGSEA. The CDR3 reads CSVEGDPQGRSSYNEQFF. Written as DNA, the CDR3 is TGCAGCGTTGAAGGGGACCCTCAAGGGAGGAGCTCCTACAATGAGCAGTTCTTC.

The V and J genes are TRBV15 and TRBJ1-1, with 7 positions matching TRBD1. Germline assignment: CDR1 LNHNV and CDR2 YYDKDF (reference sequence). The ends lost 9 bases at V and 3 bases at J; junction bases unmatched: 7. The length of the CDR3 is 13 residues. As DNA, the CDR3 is TGTGCCACTACAGGAGGACAGGACACTGAAGCTTTCTTT. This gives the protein CATTGGQDTEAFF.

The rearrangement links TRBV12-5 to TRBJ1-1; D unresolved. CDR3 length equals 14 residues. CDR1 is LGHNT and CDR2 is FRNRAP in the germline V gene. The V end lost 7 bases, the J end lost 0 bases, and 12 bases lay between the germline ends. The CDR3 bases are TGTGCTAGTGCCCCTGATGCGATGAACACTGAAGCTTTCTTT. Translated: CASAPDAMNTEAFF.

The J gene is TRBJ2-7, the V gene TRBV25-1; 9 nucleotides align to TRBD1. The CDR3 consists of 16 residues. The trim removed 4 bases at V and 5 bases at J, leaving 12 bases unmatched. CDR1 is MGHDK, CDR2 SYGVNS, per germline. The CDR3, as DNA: TGTGCCAGCAGTGCCTCGGTGGGGACAGGGCGGCACGAGCAGTACGTC. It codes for CASSASVGTGRHEQYV.

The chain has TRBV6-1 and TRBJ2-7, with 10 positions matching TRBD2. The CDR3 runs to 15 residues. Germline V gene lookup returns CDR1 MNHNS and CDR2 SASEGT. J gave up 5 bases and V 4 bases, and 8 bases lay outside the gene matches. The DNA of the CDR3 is TGTGCCAGCAGTGCCGGGGCTAGCGGGAGTAACGAGCAGTACGTC. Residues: CASSAGASGSNEQYV.

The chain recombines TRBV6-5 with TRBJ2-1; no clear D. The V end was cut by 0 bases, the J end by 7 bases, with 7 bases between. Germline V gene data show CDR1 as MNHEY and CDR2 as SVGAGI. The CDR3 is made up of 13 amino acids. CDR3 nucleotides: TGTGCCAGCAGTTACTCGAACGGGAATGAGCAGTTCTTC. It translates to CASSYSNGNEQFF.